This T cell receptor beta chain was observed in a study of blood T cell repertoires in COVID-19. In the study overall: The United States, Italy and Spain supplied acute and convalescent COVID-19 samples.

The assay was immunoSEQ multiplex PCR, and TCRdb's table has in-frame clones only and misses some. The sample records about 200,000 clones, approximately 84% being singletons. Germline V gene sequence: CDR1 MNHEY, CDR2 SVGAGI. V was pared by 5 bases and J by 4 bases, with 9 bases of the junction left unmatched. This CDR3 has 15 residues. The sequenced sample consisted of peripheral blood. This chain connects TRBV6-5 to TRBJ2-7, with 9 bases lining up with TRBD1. This clonotype was sampled from a man aged 50-59 years with acute or convalescent COVID-19. The CDR3 loop is CASSISGTGSYEQYF. The DNA of the CDR3 is TGTGCCAGCAGTATCTCGGGGACAGGGAGTTACGAGCAGTACTTC.